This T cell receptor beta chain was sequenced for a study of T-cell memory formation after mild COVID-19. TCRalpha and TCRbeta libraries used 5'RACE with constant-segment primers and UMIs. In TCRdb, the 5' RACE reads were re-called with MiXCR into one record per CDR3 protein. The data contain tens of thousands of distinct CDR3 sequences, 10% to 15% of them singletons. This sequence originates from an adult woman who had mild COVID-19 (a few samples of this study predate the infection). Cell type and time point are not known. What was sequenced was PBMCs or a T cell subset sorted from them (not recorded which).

For the CDR3, the DNA is TGTGCCAGCAGTTACTCAGTTTACTACGAGCAGTACTTC. Translation: CASSYSVYYEQYF. This rearrangement joins TRBV6-6 to TRBJ2-7; the D is unclear. Trimming stripped 0 bases from V and 3 bases from J, with 6 bases between. The germline CDR1 and CDR2 sequences are MNHNY and SVGAGI (reference sequence). CDR3 length: 13 residues.